Listed here are 14 T cell receptor beta chains from one sample, sequenced in a study of identical twins. TCRdb reanalysed the 5' RACE reads using MiXCR and keeps one entry per CDR3 protein. This table has approximately 890,000 distinct CDR3 sequences, 9% to 15% appearing once. The same sample was also studied in work on yellow fever vaccine responses in identical twins.

The specimen was PBMCs. These receptors came from a woman aged 18-30 years in good health.

This sequence joins TRBV20-1 and TRBJ2-7; TRBD2 agrees at 8 bases. V lost 0 bases to trimming and J lost 1 base; unmatched junction nucleotides: 5. The V gene's germline CDR1 is DFQATT and CDR2 SNEGSKA (reference sequence). The CDR3 contains 15 residues. The CDR3 DNA is TGCAGTGCTAGAGATGGGAGCGGGGGATCCTACGAGCAGTACGTC. Protein product: CSARDGSGGSYEQYV.

This clonotype was recorded a few times. The genes are TRBV9 and TRBJ1-2; possible D gene TRBD1, 5 bases. The CDR3 is made up of 15 amino acids. Trimming cost V 4 bases and J 0 bases, with 13 bases left between them. Per the germline V gene, CDR1 is SGDLS and CDR2 is YYNGEE. In DNA form, the CDR3 reads TGTGCCAGCAGCCACACCGGGACCACTAACTATGGCTACACCTTC. It encodes CASSHTGTTNYGYTF.

The rearrangement links TRBV6-1 to TRBJ1-1; TRBD1 matches at 8 bases. This CDR3 contains 16 residues. Germline CDR1 and CDR2: MNHNS and SASEGT. With 3 bases clipped from V and 2 bases from J, the junction kept 8 bases outside the gene matches. In DNA, the CDR3 is TGTGCCAGCAGTGAGCCACCGGACAGGGCAAACACTGAAGCTTTCTTT. The encoded protein is CASSEPPDRANTEAFF.

In this sample, this clonotype turned up many times. The rearrangement links TRBV5-1 to TRBJ2-5; TRBD2 is a possible D gene (6 bases). The germline V gene encodes CDR1 SGHRS and CDR2 YFSETQ. V was clipped by 0 bases and J by 5 bases, with 17 bases between them. This CDR3 has 16 residues. CDR3 protein: CASSLEGSASEETQYF. Written as DNA, the CDR3 is TGCGCCAGCAGCTTGGAGGGTAGTGCTAGCGAGGAGACCCAGTACTTC.

This chain uses TRBV10-3 with TRBJ1-1; 7 bases map to TRBD1. The germline CDR1 and CDR2 sequences are ENHRY and SYGVKD. The V and J ends lost 5 bases and 6 bases, in that order; junction bases with no gene match: 6. The CDR3 extends over 13 amino acids. In DNA form, the CDR3 reads TGTGCCATCAGTCCACAGGGGAAGTCTGAAGCTTTCTTT. This translates into CAISPQGKSEAFF.

This clonotype was detected only a few times. The chain has TRBV28 and TRBJ2-7; D assignment may be TRBD1 or TRBD2 (5 bases each). Germline assignment: CDR1 MDHEN and CDR2 SYDVKM. The V end was cut by 11 bases, the J end by 0 bases, with 17 bases between. The CDR3 length is 14 residues. CDR3 sequence (DNA): TGTGCCGCGAAATCCCCGGGGCCCTCCTACGAGCAGTACTTC. It codes for CAAKSPGPSYEQYF.

This clonotype has more than one count but fewer than ten. The chain recombines TRBV20-1 with TRBJ1-6; a possible D gene is TRBD1 (6 bases). Germline CDR1 is DFQATT and CDR2 is SNEGSKA (reference sequence). Trimming shortened V by 0 bases and J by 10 bases, and 10 bases separated the two germline ends. CDR3 length: 13 amino acids. CDR3 in amino acids: CSARDRGESPLHF. The CDR3 DNA is TGCAGTGCTAGAGACAGGGGAGAATCACCCCTCCACTTT.

This clonotype showed up just a few times. The chain uses TRBV5-1 and TRBJ2-3, with 7 bases that match TRBD1. The V segment lost 2 bases and the J segment 0 bases; nucleotides outside the gene matches: 18. The CDR3 runs to 20 residues. From germline, CDR1 is SGHRS and CDR2 YFSETQ. CDR3 region: CASSFNLHPGQRTSTDTQYF. In nucleotides, the CDR3 is TGCGCCAGCAGCTTTAACCTTCATCCGGGACAGCGAACTAGCACAGATACGCAGTATTTT.

This chain connects TRBV7-9 to TRBJ2-3; the D gene is possibly TRBD2 (6 bases). Looked up from germline, CDR1 is SEHNR and CDR2 is FQNEAQ (reference sequence). V shed 5 bases and J shed 1 base, with 16 bases lying between them. CDR3 length: 16 residues. CDR3 loop: CASSALTSRRTDTQYF. CDR3 bases: TGTGCCAGCAGCGCCCTAACTAGCCGCCGCACAGATACGCAGTATTTT.

The rearrangement uses TRBV5-5 and TRBJ2-7; 9 nucleotides match TRBD1. After removal of 1 base from V and 3 bases from J, the junction contained 5 bases not matched to a gene. Germline CDR1 reads SGHKS; CDR2 reads YYEKEE (reference sequence). The CDR3 length is 15 residues. Here the CDR3 DNA reads TGTGCCAGCAGCTTGAGTGGACAGGGGTACTACGAGCAGTACGTC. It encodes CASSLSGQGYYEQYV.

This clonotype was counted only a few times. This chain links TRBV7-9 with TRBJ2-2; D not resolved. The CDR3 contains 12 residues. The germline CDR1 and CDR2 sequences are SEHNR and FQNEAQ (reference sequence). Trimming removed 5 bases from V and 9 bases from J, with 10 bases in between. CDR3 bases: TGTGCCAGCAGCCCCTCACCCCGGGAGCTGTTTTTT. Its translation: CASSPSPRELFF.

The chain recombines TRBV20-1 with TRBJ2-2; no definite D call. Germline V gives CDR1 DFQATT, CDR2 SNEGSKA (reference sequence). V was clipped by 1 base and J by 5 bases, with 14 bases between them. This CDR3 is built from 15 residues. The CDR3 is CSARVGGSKTGELFF. In DNA, the CDR3 is TGCAGTGCTAGAGTGGGTGGCAGTAAAACCGGGGAGCTGTTTTTT.

This clonotype has just a few counts. The chain employs TRBV20-1 and TRBJ1-5; no definite D call. Trimming shortened V by 3 bases and J by 2 bases, and 5 bases separated the two germline ends. The CDR3 covers 12 residues. Germline CDR1 DFQATT, CDR2 SNEGSKA (reference sequence). CDR3 loop: CSASLGNQPQHF. In nucleotides, the CDR3 is TGCAGTGCTAGTCTGGGCAATCAGCCCCAGCATTTT.

There are a few counts of this clonotype. V usage is TRBV4-2 and J usage is TRBJ2-6, with TRBD1 matching over 8 bases. The germline CDR1 and CDR2 sequences are LGHNA and YNFKEQ. J was trimmed by 0 bases and V by 5 bases; bases with no gene match: 12. This CDR3 is built from 19 residues. The CDR3 sequence: CASSNRDRSMLSGANVLTF. The CDR3 bases are TGTGCCAGCAGCAACCGGGACAGGTCTATGCTCTCTGGGGCCAACGTCCTGACTTTC.